This T cell receptor beta chain stems from a study of T cell responses to AZD1222 COVID-19 vaccine. For the study at large: Some second doses came at about 4 weeks and others at about 12 weeks; these were pooled. Study-wide results and limits: Breadth and depth of Spike-specific TCRs rose after two AZD1222 doses.

Sequencing was performed with immunoSEQ multiplex PCR; in TCRdb, only in-frame clones are kept and a portion is missing. This repertoire shows around 160,000 clones, around 90% found once; its top ten account for under 1.5%. For this clone: Its antigen is unknown.

The ends lost 5 bases at V and 3 bases at J; junction bases unmatched: 6. This CDR3 contains 17 residues. CDR1 SNHLY and CDR2 FYNNEI come from the germline V gene. Sequenced material: peripheral blood, taken on day 0 of AZD1222 vaccination. This sequence originates from an adult in good health. The V call is TRBV2, the J call TRBJ2-2; 13 bases map to TRBD2. The CDR3 nucleotides are TGTGCCAGCAGTCGACTAGCGGGGGGCCGGGACACCGGGGAGCTGTTTTTT. As protein: CASSRLAGGRDTGELFF.